The 16 T cell receptor beta chains reported below all come from one sample, sequenced in a study of Japanese encephalitis immunity and Zika vaccine responses. TCRdb fed the 5' RACE reads into MiXCR, producing one record per CDR3 protein. The top ten hold around 25% of the sample, which has 200 to 300 distinct CDR3 sequences, 2.5% to 3% seen once. Peptide pools at roughly 1 ug/mL each stimulated CFSE-labeled PBMCs over an approximately 6-day culture. The sequenced sample was antigen-activated CD8+ T cells from blood, cultured, obtained during a Zika inactivated vaccine study. These receptors came from an adult woman who received an inactivated Zika virus vaccine.

By share, this clonotype ranks as medium-sized. V and J are TRBV10-1 and TRBJ1-4; D not certain. The CDR3 consists of 12 residues. Germline CDR1 and CDR2: WNHNN and SYGVQD (reference sequence). Trimming removed 4 bases at V and 12 bases at J, with 12 bases between. The CDR3 bases are TGCGCCAGCAGTGGGACCGCCGGGGAACTGTTTTTT. Its protein is CASSGTAGELFF.

By frequency in the sample, this clonotype is large. V gene TRBV6-6 combines with J gene TRBJ1-3; weak D call: TRBD1 (5 bases). Germline V gene data show CDR1 as MNHNY and CDR2 as SVGAGI (reference sequence). V lost 2 bases to trimming and J lost 4 bases, with 12 bases between them. The CDR3 is 15 amino acids. CDR3 protein: CASSYDGGPGNTIYF. The CDR3 nucleotides are TGTGCCAGCAGTTACGACGGGGGACCCGGAAACACCATATATTTT.

This clonotype is large within its sample. J is TRBJ2-5 and V is TRBV20-1; possible D gene TRBD1, 5 bases. The CDR3 is made up of 14 amino acids. Looked up from germline, CDR1 is DFQATT and CDR2 is SNEGSKA (reference sequence). Deletions cut 6 bases from V and 4 bases from J, with 18 bases between. The CDR3 DNA is TGCAGTGCGCCTGACAAGAAGGGGCGAGAGACCCAGTACTTC. The encoded protein is CSAPDKKGRETQYF.

Comments on this clonotype: This may stem from a read error, because a much larger clone lies one nucleotide away. The J gene is TRBJ2-7, the V gene TRBV9; 7 bases line up with TRBD2. The length of the CDR3 is 17 residues. Germline CDR1 is SGDLS and CDR2 is YYNGEE. The trim removed 0 bases at V and 4 bases at J, leaving 13 bases unmatched. Here the CDR3 reads CASSVGLAASPMYEQYF. For the CDR3, the DNA is TGTGCCAGCAGCGTAGGTCTAGCGGCCTCCCCTATGTACGAGCAGTACTTC.

This clonotype is labeled as large (0.1 to 1%). The CDR3 DNA sequence: TGCAGTGCTAGGTCCGGGCAGAGGGATTCACCCCTCCACTTT. Translated, it gives CSARSGQRDSPLHF. The V call is TRBV20-1, the J call TRBJ1-6; D uncertain. With 3 bases removed from V and 8 bases from J, the gap between germline ends came to 14 bases. This CDR3 is 14 amino acids long. Germline CDR1 and CDR2: DFQATT and SNEGSKA (reference sequence).

By sample fraction, this clonotype is medium-sized. V gene TRBV19 combines with J gene TRBJ2-7; possible D gene TRBD1, 5 bases. V was clipped by 6 bases and J by 0 bases, with 12 bases between them. There are 14 residues in the CDR3. Germline V lookup: CDR1 LNHDA, CDR2 SQIVND (reference sequence). The CDR3 bases are TGTGCCAGTAGCCTAATAGACAGCTCCTACGAGCAGTACTTC. Translating it yields CASSLIDSSYEQYF.

This clonotype is hyperexpanded in the sample. This CDR3 reads CASRLPTSPDYNEQFF. In DNA, the CDR3 is TGTGCAAGTCGCCTTCCGACTAGCCCAGACTACAATGAGCAGTTCTTC. The chain carries TRBV12-2 and TRBJ2-1; whether TRBD2, the table's D call, matches the DNA was not checked. TRBV12-2 is marked as a pseudogene. The CDR3 totals 16 residues.

This clonotype is classed as large. The CDR3 DNA sequence: TGTGCCAGCAGCCTTACAGGGGGAAGCAATGAAAAACTGTTTTTT. Residues: CASSLTGGSNEKLFF. The chain uses TRBV9 and TRBJ1-4; 8 bases match TRBD1. The CDR3 is made up of 15 amino acids. Per germline, CDR1 SGDLS and CDR2 YYNGEE. With 4 bases clipped from V and 5 bases from J, the junction kept 7 bases outside the gene matches.

By its share, this clonotype is large (0.1 to 1%). V gene TRBV6-1 combines with J gene TRBJ1-6; D unresolved. CDR3 length: 16 amino acids. V shed 6 bases and J shed 6 bases, with 18 bases lying between them. Germline CDR1 is MNHNS and CDR2 is SASEGT. The CDR3 here is CASRQDYFRVNSPLHF. The CDR3 nucleotides read TGTGCCAGCAGGCAAGACTACTTCCGGGTTAATTCACCCCTCCACTTT.

Relative to its sample, this clonotype is large. The chain has TRBV5-1 and TRBJ1-2; D might be TRBD1 (6 bases). The germline V gene encodes CDR1 SGHRS and CDR2 YFSETQ. Trimming removed 0 bases from V and 1 base from J, with 10 bases in between. The CDR3 runs 15 residues. CDR3 residues: CASSLGPGHNYGYTF. CDR3 in DNA: TGCGCCAGCAGCTTGGGACCGGGACATAACTATGGCTACACCTTC.

This clonotype is large in the sample. The chain recombines TRBV4-1 with TRBJ2-1; D is ambiguous. Trimming removed 1 base at V and 2 bases at J, with 9 bases between. CDR3 size: 15 residues. Germline-derived CDR1 and CDR2 are MGHRA and YSYEKL. CDR3: CASSQGHLTYNEQFF. The CDR3 coding sequence is TGCGCCAGCAGCCAAGGACACCTAACCTACAATGAGCAGTTCTTC.

This clonotype is categorized as hyperexpanded (1% or more). V is TRBV10-1 and J is TRBJ2-5; D perhaps matches TRBD1 (5 bases). Germline V lookup: CDR1 WNHNN, CDR2 SYGVQD (reference sequence). This CDR3 has 13 residues. The V end was cut by 4 bases, the J end by 0 bases, with 6 bases between. The chain's CDR3 is CASSGQYQETQYF. The CDR3 bases are TGCGCCAGCAGTGGACAGTACCAAGAGACCCAGTACTTC.

This clonotype is medium-sized (0.01 to 0.1%) in the sample. The rearrangement joins TRBV27 to TRBJ2-7; no clear D. This CDR3 is 17 amino acids long. V lost 6 bases and J lost 3, with 24 bases in between. The germline gives CDR1 MNHEY, CDR2 SMNVEV (reference sequence). In nucleotides, the CDR3 is TGTGCCAGCAGGAGACGTTCTACTTTTGGTGGCAGCTACGAGCAGTACTTC. Translation gives CASRRRSTFGGSYEQYF.

Judged by abundance, this clonotype is large (0.1 to 1%). This chain connects TRBV7-9 to TRBJ2-7; no firm D call. With 3 bases removed from V and 2 bases from J, the gap between germline ends came to 8 bases. The CDR3 covers 13 residues. Germline-derived CDR1 and CDR2 are SEHNR and FQNEAQ (reference sequence). In DNA, the CDR3 is TGTGCCAGCAGCTTCTCCGCGGCCTACGAGCAGTACTTC. This codes for CASSFSAAYEQYF.

The chain is built from TRBV14 and TRBJ1-2; TRBD1 might be the D (6 bases). V lost 5 bases and J lost 2, with 18 bases in between. This CDR3 spans 16 amino acids. Germline V gene data show CDR1 as SGHDN and CDR2 as FVKESK. CDR3 bases: TGTGCCAGCAGCTCAACCACAGGGTCCCTAAACTATGGCTACACCTTC. Its translation: CASSSTTGSLNYGYTF. Drawing the rest from reference TRBV14 and TRBJ1-2, the complete variable domain is EAGVTQFPSHSVIEKGQTVTLRCDPISGHDNLYWYRRVMGKEIKFLLHFVKESKQDESGMPNNRFLAERTGGTYSTLKVQPAELEDSGVYFCASSSTTGSLNYGYTFGSGTRLTVV.

This clonotype is categorized as large (0.1 to 1%). The J gene is TRBJ1-2, the V gene TRBV7-3; D call uncertain. V was cut by 5 bases and J by 5 bases, with 9 bases left in between. The CDR3 sequence is 12 residues long. The germline V gene encodes CDR1 SGHTA and CDR2 FQGTGA. The CDR3 bases are TGTGCCAGCAGCCCGCACCCTTATGGCTACACCTTC. The encoded protein is CASSPHPYGYTF.